This record covers a single T cell receptor (beta chain). Antigen unknown. The CDR3 spans 15 residues. Deletions cut 0 bases from V and 0 bases from J, with 7 bases between. Per germline, CDR1 SGHNT and CDR2 YYREEE (reference sequence). Treatment denoted: oral pan-JAK inhibitor, 5-10 mg twice daily. The data originate from a study of CD8+ T cells in alopecia areata. Study summary: Tofacitinib was given for 6 to 18 months, then stopped for 6 months. The percentage of affected scalp area served as the score of severity for treated patients. Study-level points and caveats: Unlike in mice, where it was clearer, TCR sharing across patients was less clear, possibly HLA-related. A large proportion of expanded lesional clones were detected persisting in scalp and blood during tofacitinib.

Extraction of RNA preceded its reverse transcription into cDNA, which served as the sequencing template. Data came from immunoSEQ multiplex PCR; TCRdb stores just in-frame clones and leaves some out. The sample lists fewer than 110,000 clones, about 83% occurring once. The sequence was obtained from a human donor with alopecia areata. The rearrangement links TRBV5-4 to TRBJ1-3; D gene ambiguous. Material: CD8+ T cells sorted from blood, obtained at week 24, from a patient treated with tofacitinib. The CDR3 DNA sequence: TGTGCCAGCAGCTTGGTGCCAGACTCTGGAAACACCATATATTTT. It encodes CASSLVPDSGNTIYF. Variable domain in full (rest from reference TRBV5-4 and TRBJ1-3): ETGVTQSPTHLIKTRGQQVTLRCSSQSGHNTVSWYQQALGQGPQFIFQYYREEENGRGNFPPRFSGLQFPNYSSELNVNALELDDSALYLCASSLVPDSGNTIYFGEGSWLTVV.